A single sample gave rise to the 3 T cell receptor beta chains below, sequenced in a study of T-cell memory formation after mild COVID-19. TCRdb itself ran the 5' RACE reads through MiXCR, one entry per CDR3 protein. Among about 140,000 distinct CDR3 sequences, 13% to 15% were seen once, and the ten largest hold 13% to 15%. Sequencing was carried out using PBMCs or a T cell subset sorted from them (not recorded which). These receptors came from an adult woman who had mild COVID-19 (a few samples of this study predate the infection). Cell type and time point are not known.

V and J are TRBV7-3 and TRBJ2-3, with 7 bases fitting TRBD2. The CDR3 runs to 17 residues. V trimming: 0 bases; J trimming: 1 base; junction bases outside the gene matches: 7. CDR1 and CDR2 from the germline V gene are SGHTA and FQGTGA. CDR3 DNA: TGTGCCAGCAGCTTAACCCCCTGGCTAGCGGGCACAGATACGCAGTATTTT. Protein: CASSLTPWLAGTDTQYF.

The DNA for the CDR3 is TGTGCCAGCAGACGATCTAGCGGGAGTTCCTACGAGCAGTACTTC. Protein: CASRRSSGSSYEQYF. V and J are TRBV27 and TRBJ2-7; TRBD2 aligns across 10 bases. Looked up from germline, CDR1 is MNHEY and CDR2 is SMNVEV (reference sequence). The junction had 6 bases not matched to a gene; V was cut back by 6 bases and J by 1 base. CDR3 length equals 15 residues.

The chain is built from TRBV6-2 or TRBV6-3 and TRBJ2-1, with D hard to call. Germline V lookup: CDR1 MNHEY, CDR2 SVGEGT. V dropped 5 bases and J dropped 9 bases, with 14 bases sitting between them. This CDR3 contains 13 residues. In nucleotides, the CDR3 is TGTGCCAGCAGTCTAGATGAGCGCGGTGAGCAGTTCTTC. It specifies CASSLDERGEQFF.